The clone carrying this T cell receptor (beta chain) was recorded once. The entry originates in a study of blood T cell repertoires in COVID-19. Study in general: In each case, the material was cDNA or gDNA derived from T cells, B-cell-depleted T cells, or PBMCs.

Repertoires were generated with immunoSEQ multiplex PCR, while TCRdb's copy carries only in-frame clones and drops some. The sample carries some 150,000 clones, approximately 90% recorded once. The sequence was collected from a woman between 18 and 29 years old who had recovered from COVID-19. The specimen sequenced was PBMCs or T cells enriched from blood (not recorded which).

CDR3 region: CAWTRGMVDTQYF. The CDR3, as DNA: TGTGCCTGGACCCGCGGGATGGTTGATACGCAGTATTTT. The chain recombines TRBV30 with TRBJ2-3; possible D gene TRBD2, 6 bases. The V and J ends lost 4 bases and 6 bases respectively, with 14 bases between them. Germline CDR1 GTSNPN, CDR2 SVGIG (reference sequence). This CDR3 region has 13 residues.